This T cell receptor beta chain was observed in a study of metastatic and nonmetastatic thyroid tumors. Overall study: The authors compared repertoires across blood and tumor or nodule tissue from malignant and benign thyroid patients.

Authors' methods: For papillary thyroid cancer, a distant-metastasis classifier was constructed from CDR3 differences observed across clinicopathological groups. Via MiXCR, TCRdb re-called the PCR reads. TCRdb's processing, not the authors', yielded these V and J calls. The sample yields roughly 15,000 clones, 20% to 25% seen once. Study-wide results and caveats: Reportedly, malignant thyroid tumors had significantly higher TCR beta diversity than benign nodules, in blood and tumor.

The CDR3 has 17 residues. V gave up 10 bases and J gave up 3 bases; unmatched junction bases: 11. Germline V gene lookup returns CDR1 LGHNA and CDR2 YNFKEQ. Patients underwent thyroid surgery, and none had received any treatment before it. This clone was recorded once. Its specificity is unknown. The sequenced sample was tumor tissue. The chain carries TRBV4-2 and TRBJ2-3; the match to TRBD2 covers 15 bases. The sequence came from a female donor with papillary thyroid cancer or a benign thyroid nodule (not recorded which). Some clones in this sample may be carry-over from other donors' samples. In DNA form, the CDR3 reads TGTGCCATCACCAGCGGACTAGCGGGAGGGGGTACAGATACGCAGTATTTT. This sequence encodes CAITSGLAGGGTDTQYF.